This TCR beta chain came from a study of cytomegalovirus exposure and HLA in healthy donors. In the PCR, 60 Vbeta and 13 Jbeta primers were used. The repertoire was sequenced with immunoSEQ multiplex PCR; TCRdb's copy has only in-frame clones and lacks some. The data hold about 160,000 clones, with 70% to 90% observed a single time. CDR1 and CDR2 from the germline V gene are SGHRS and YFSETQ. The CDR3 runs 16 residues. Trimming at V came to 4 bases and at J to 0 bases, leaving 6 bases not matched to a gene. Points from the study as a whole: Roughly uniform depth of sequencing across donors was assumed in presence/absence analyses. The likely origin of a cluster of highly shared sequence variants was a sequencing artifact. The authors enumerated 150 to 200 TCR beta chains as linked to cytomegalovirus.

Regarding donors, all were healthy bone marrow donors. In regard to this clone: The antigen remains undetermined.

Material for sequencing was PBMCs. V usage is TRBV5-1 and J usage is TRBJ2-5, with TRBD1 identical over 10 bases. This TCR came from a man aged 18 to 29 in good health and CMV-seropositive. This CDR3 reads CASSPGQGGYQETQYF. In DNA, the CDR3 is TGCGCCAGCAGCCCAGGACAGGGGGGGTACCAAGAGACCCAGTACTTC.